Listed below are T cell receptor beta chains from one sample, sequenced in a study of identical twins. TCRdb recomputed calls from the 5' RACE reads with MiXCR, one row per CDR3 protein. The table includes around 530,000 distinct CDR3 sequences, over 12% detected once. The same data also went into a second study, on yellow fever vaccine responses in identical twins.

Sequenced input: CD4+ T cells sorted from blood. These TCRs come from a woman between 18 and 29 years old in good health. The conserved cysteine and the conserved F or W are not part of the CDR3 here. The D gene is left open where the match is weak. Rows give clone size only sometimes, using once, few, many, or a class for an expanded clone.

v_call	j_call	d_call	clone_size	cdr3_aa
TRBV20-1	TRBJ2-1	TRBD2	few	SALSGIAGDHEQF
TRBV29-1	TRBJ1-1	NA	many	SVRQGPPSYVNTEAF
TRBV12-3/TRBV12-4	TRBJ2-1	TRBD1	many	ASSPRDSGEQF
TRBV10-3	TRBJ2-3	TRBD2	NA	AISEITSGGSTDTQY
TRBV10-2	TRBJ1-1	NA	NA	ASSGRVAEAF
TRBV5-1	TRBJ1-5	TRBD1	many	ASSLGTGNQPQH
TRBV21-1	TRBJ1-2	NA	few	ASSFKRAGANYGYT
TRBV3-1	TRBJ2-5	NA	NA	ASSQVTVIQETQY
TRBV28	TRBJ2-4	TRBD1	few	ASSPPGTVNIQY
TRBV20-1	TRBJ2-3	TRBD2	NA	SVRLAEFTDTQY
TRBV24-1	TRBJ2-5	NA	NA	ATSDLPPPHGAGTQY
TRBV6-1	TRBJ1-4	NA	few	ASRPGVWPTGEKLF
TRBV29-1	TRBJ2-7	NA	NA	SVDEGGGYEQY
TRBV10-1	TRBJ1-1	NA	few	ASSESGGHRNTEAF
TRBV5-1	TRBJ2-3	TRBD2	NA	ASSPGLAGGLTDTQY
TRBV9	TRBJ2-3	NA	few	ASSVGFGVVTDTQY
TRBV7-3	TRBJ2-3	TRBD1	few	ASSILGQQTDTQY
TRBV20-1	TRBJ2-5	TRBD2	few	SATWGSGKQETQY
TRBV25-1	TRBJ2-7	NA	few	ASSPRHQDEQY
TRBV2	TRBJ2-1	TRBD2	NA	AISGTSGAVSYNEQF
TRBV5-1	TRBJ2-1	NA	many	ASSLAVSGFNEQF
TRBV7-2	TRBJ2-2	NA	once	ASSFWASNTGELF
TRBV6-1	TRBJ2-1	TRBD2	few	ASSRTSGSGYNEQF
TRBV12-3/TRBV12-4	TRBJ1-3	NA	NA	ASSLTTPHSGNTIY
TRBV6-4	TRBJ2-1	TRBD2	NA	ASRQTSGVTYNEQF
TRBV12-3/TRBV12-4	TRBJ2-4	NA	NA	ASSLRGVMAKNIQY
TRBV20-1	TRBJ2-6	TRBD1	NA	SARDERQGSWGANVLT